Described below is a single TCR beta chain sequence and its context. This CDR3 spans 14 amino acids. The trim removed 6 bases at V and 5 bases at J, leaving 5 bases unmatched. Germline-derived CDR1 and CDR2 are MNHEY and SMNVEV (reference sequence). The data stem from a study of T cell changes during pregnancy in multiple sclerosis. Sequencing used immunoSEQ multiplex PCR; TCRdb keeps in-frame clones, though not all of them. The sample contains roughly 110,000 clones, just under 95% of which appear only once. The sequencing here drew on peripheral blood, taken after pregnancy. The chain employs TRBV27 and TRBJ1-4; 8 bases map to TRBD1. The source is a female donor with multiple sclerosis, enrolled in a pregnancy study. CDR3 region: CASRGGQDNEKLFF. In DNA, the CDR3 is TGTGCCAGCAGAGGGGGACAGGACAATGAAAAACTGTTTTTT.